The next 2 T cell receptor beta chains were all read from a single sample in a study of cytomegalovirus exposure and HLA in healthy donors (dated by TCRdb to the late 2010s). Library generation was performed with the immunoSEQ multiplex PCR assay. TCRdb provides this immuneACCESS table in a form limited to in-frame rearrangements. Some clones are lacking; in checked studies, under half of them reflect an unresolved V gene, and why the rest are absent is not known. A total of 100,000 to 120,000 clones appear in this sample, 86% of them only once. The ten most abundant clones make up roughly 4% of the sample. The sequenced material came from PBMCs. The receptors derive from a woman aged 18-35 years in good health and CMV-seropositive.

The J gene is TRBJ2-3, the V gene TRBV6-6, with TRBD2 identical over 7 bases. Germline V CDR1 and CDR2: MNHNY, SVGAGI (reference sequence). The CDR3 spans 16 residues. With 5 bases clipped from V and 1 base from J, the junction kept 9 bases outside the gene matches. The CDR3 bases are TGTGCCAGCAGTCCCGGGACTACCTTACGCACAGATACGCAGTATTTT. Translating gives CASSPGTTLRTDTQYF.

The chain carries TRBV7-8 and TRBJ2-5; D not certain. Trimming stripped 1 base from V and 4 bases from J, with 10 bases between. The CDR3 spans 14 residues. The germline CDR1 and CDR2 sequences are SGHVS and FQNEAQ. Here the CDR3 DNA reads TGTGCCAGCAGCTTAGATCAGGAACGAGAGACCCAGTACTTC. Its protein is CASSLDQERETQYF.